This T cell receptor (beta chain) is drawn from a study of OX40 agonist ivuxolimab in advanced cancers. TCRdb's table, derived via immunoSEQ multiplex PCR, lists solely in-frame clones and lacks some. Of more than 55,000 clones detected, around nine tenths appear once; the ten largest clones hold 0.6% to 0.7%. Source: CD4+ or CD8+ T cells sorted from blood, taken in a trial of the OX40 agonist ivuxolimab. The receptor was derived from an adult with an advanced solid tumor such as melanoma, head and neck, liver or kidney cancer.

The CDR3 region is CASSLVGNQPQHF. The CDR3 DNA follows: TGTGCCAGCAGCTTAGTGGGCAATCAGCCCCAGCATTTT. The V gene is TRBV7-2, the J gene TRBJ1-5; D unresolved. The CDR3 runs 13 residues. V was shortened by 1 base and J by 2 bases, with 3 bases between the two germline ends. CDR1 SGHTA and CDR2 FQGNSA come from the germline V gene.